A selection of T cell receptor beta chains follows, all from one sample in a study of blood T cells in healthy people across ages. One entry per CDR3 protein results from TCRdb running MiXCR on the 5' RACE reads. The sample includes around 1.1 million distinct CDR3 sequences, more than 30% of them seen just once. Sequenced material: blood. These receptors originate from a man aged 18 to 30 in good health. CDR3s include the opening cysteine and the closing phenylalanine or tryptophan.

CDR3aa,j_gene,v_gene
CASSQWTGEGETQYF,TRBJ2-5,TRBV4-1
CASLPGSGDNEQFF,TRBJ2-1,TRBV12-3/TRBV12-4
CASSQARGLPYEQYF,.,TRBV3-1
CASSPGTVDDYGYTF,TRBJ1-2,TRBV18
CASAPSRITDTQYF,TRBJ2-3,TRBV5-5
CAAAGPNQPQHF,TRBJ1-5,TRBV6-5
CASSQGYVGTDTQYF,TRBJ2-3,TRBV3-1
CASSVGAGTLDTEAFF,TRBJ1-1,TRBV5-1
CASSPYSGPDTQYF,TRBJ2-3,TRBV27
CASTSDTSTDTQYF,TRBJ2-3,TRBV2
CATSDPPGRSTDTQYF,TRBJ2-3,TRBV24-1
CASRTGVVNEQFF,TRBJ2-1,TRBV28
CASSTTRGGRNTEAFF,TRBJ1-1,TRBV12-3/TRBV12-4
CASSPGQGLYNEQFF,TRBJ2-1,TRBV18
CASRGKGNQPQHF,TRBJ1-5,TRBV12-3/TRBV12-4
CASSPTGGETYNEQFF,TRBJ2-1,TRBV6-5
CASSHHGWNTEAFF,TRBJ1-1,TRBV3-1
CAISEYKGNEQFF,TRBJ2-1,TRBV10-3
CSARDGGVSYNEQYF,.,TRBV20-1
CAISPRTGFGYTF,TRBJ1-2,TRBV10-3
CASSRSTRELYGYTF,TRBJ1-2,TRBV14
CASSLTQGDDGYTF,TRBJ1-2,TRBV7-9
CASGDRANTEAFF,TRBJ1-1,TRBV6-6
CASSVAGGLLNEQFF,TRBJ2-1,TRBV9
CSAPGTSGKKSSYNEQFF,TRBJ2-1,TRBV20-1
CASRRTGGFNTEAFF,TRBJ1-1,TRBV5-1
CASSLTGAHANYGYTF,TRBJ1-2,TRBV6-6
CASSSPGGGNYGYTF,TRBJ1-2,TRBV6-5
CASSQWTDNEQFF,TRBJ2-1,TRBV6-6
CASSTSVDRSQETQYF,TRBJ2-5,TRBV7-3
CASSQGWLGYTF,TRBJ1-2,TRBV14
CASSKMGQGAENGELFF,TRBJ2-2,TRBV6-2/TRBV6-3
CASSLATAYEQFF,.,TRBV7-9
CASSPGFLDSPLHF,TRBJ1-6,TRBV4-3
CASSQDLRGAEYGYTF,TRBJ1-2,TRBV4-2
CASSLAYSPPGSYEQYF,TRBJ2-7,TRBV7-2
CSVEDEANTEAFF,TRBJ1-1,TRBV29-1
CASSRPGPHEKLFF,TRBJ1-4,TRBV21-1
CASRSVAGDNEQFF,TRBJ2-1,TRBV14
CASSLIKDTQYF,TRBJ2-3,TRBV5-6
CASIDDRNPTEAFF,TRBJ1-1,TRBV6-2/TRBV6-3
CASSHTQTVSNQPQHF,TRBJ1-5,TRBV4-2
CASSLTPGLRISRQETQYF,TRBJ2-5,TRBV7-9
CASSEARTGNGYTF,TRBJ1-2,TRBV25-1
CASSLVGSTGHSNEQYF,TRBJ2-7,TRBV7-2
CATSFGQGEAFF,TRBJ1-1,TRBV15
CATSVQGANTGELFF,TRBJ2-2,TRBV24-1
CASSATGYDQYF,TRBJ2-5,TRBV25-1